This entry describes one TCR beta chain. Some clones are missing from TCRdb's copy, which holds only in-frame ones; the method was immunoSEQ multiplex PCR. The repertoire consists of about 250,000 clones, with over 75% occurring once and the leading ten covering roughly 13%. This CDR3 contains 12 residues. Germline loops: CDR1 LGHDT, CDR2 YNNKEL (reference sequence). V gave up 5 bases and J gave up 11 bases; unmatched junction bases: 6. This specimen comes from a study of control samples from healthy donors and cancer patients. The chain has TRBV3-1 (or the pseudogene TRBV3-2) and TRBJ1-2; 9 positions agree with TRBD1. This TCR was recovered from a woman aged 55-69 years with lung cancer. Material for sequencing was PBMCs. The CDR3 reads CASSSRDRAYTF. CDR3 coding DNA: TGTGCCAGCAGCTCCCGGGACAGGGCTTACACCTTC.